Each of the 30 T cell receptor beta chains below was sequenced from the same sample in a study of blood T cell repertoires in COVID-19. Sequencing was performed with immunoSEQ multiplex PCR; in TCRdb, only in-frame clones are kept and a portion is missing. The data show approximately 270,000 clones, 80% to 90% seen once. The sequencing input was peripheral blood. These receptors came from a woman aged 70-85 years with acute or convalescent COVID-19.

The J gene is TRBJ2-2, the V gene TRBV3-1 (or the pseudogene TRBV3-2); TRBD2 matches 10 bases. Germline lookup yields CDR1 LGHDT and CDR2 YNNKEL (reference sequence). The CDR3 is made up of 17 amino acids. V lost 0 bases to trimming and J lost 5 bases; unmatched junction nucleotides: 6. The CDR3 region has the DNA TGTGCCAGCAGCCAAGATTGGCTAGCGGGGGTGACCGGGGAGCTGTTTTTT. It yields the protein CASSQDWLAGVTGELFF.

This sequence joins TRBV4-2 and TRBJ1-1, with a possible D match to TRBD1 (5 bases). Germline lookup yields CDR1 LGHNA and CDR2 YNFKEQ. The CDR3 extends over 16 amino acids. V dropped 0 bases and J dropped 1 base, with 12 bases sitting between them. The CDR3 loop reads CASSQDTRQGNTEAFF. The CDR3 nucleotides are TGTGCCAGCAGCCAAGATACCCGGCAGGGGAACACTGAAGCTTTCTTT.

The chain recombines TRBV23-1 with TRBJ2-7, with D perhaps TRBD2 (6 bases). TRBV23-1 is treated as an ORF (open reading frame) with a function not yet certain. The CDR3 contains 17 residues. Between the trimmed V and J ends, which lost 4 bases and 1 base, there was a span of 20 bases. The CDR3: CASSPPGRGLLSYEQYF. For the CDR3, the DNA is TGCGCCAGCAGTCCCCCGGGTAGGGGACTTTTATCCTACGAGCAGTACTTC.

This clone was recorded only once. This chain uses TRBV6-5 with TRBJ1-1; 8 bases agree with TRBD1. The V and J ends lost 6 bases and 4 bases, in that order; junction bases with no gene match: 7. The V gene's germline CDR1 is MNHEY and CDR2 SVGAGI. CDR3 length equals 14 residues. CDR3 protein: CASSPTGDVTEAFF. CDR3 nucleotide sequence: TGTGCCAGCAGCCCGACAGGGGACGTCACTGAAGCTTTCTTT.

This chain links TRBV5-3 with TRBJ2-1, with a weak D call TRBD1 (6 bases). TRBV5-3 is annotated as an ORF whose role is uncertain. This CDR3 comprises 15 residues. Trimming took off 3 bases at V and 6 bases at J, with 16 bases between the two ends. The CDR3 protein is CARSYYREYGNEQFF. The CDR3 DNA sequence: TGTGCCAGAAGCTATTACAGGGAATACGGCAATGAGCAGTTCTTC.

The rearrangement uses TRBV7-8 and TRBJ2-7; 9 bases line up with TRBD1. CDR1 SGHVS and CDR2 FQNEAQ come from the germline V gene. The CDR3 consists of 17 residues. With 10 bases clipped from V and 2 bases from J, the junction kept 18 bases outside the gene matches. This CDR3 reads CAMLLMWRDRVPYEQYF. The CDR3 coding sequence is TGTGCCATGCTACTCATGTGGCGGGACAGGGTTCCCTACGAGCAGTACTTC. The complete variable domain, with remaining parts taken from reference TRBV7-8 and TRBJ2-7, reads GAGVSQSPRYKVAKRGQDVALRCDPISGHVSLFWYQQALGQGPEFLTYFQNEAQLDKSGLPSDRFFAERPEGSVSTLKIQRTQQEDSAVYLCAMLLMWRDRVPYEQYFGPGTRLTVT.

V usage is TRBV19 and J usage is TRBJ1-3; D is undetermined. This CDR3 region has 15 residues. CDR1 is LNHDA and CDR2 is SQIVND in the germline V gene (reference sequence). V was shortened by 6 bases and J by 4 bases, with 16 bases between the two germline ends. The CDR3 protein is CASSVESRGGNTIYF. The CDR3 region has the DNA TGTGCCAGTAGCGTCGAGTCCCGCGGCGGAAACACCATATATTTT.

V gene TRBV7-8 combines with J gene TRBJ1-2; TRBD1 aligns across 7 bases. There are 13 residues in the CDR3. V lost 2 bases to trimming and J lost 7 bases; unmatched junction nucleotides: 4. Germline V gene data show CDR1 as SGHVS and CDR2 as FQNEAQ. The CDR3 region is CASSLQGDGGYTF. In DNA, the CDR3 is TGTGCCAGCAGCTTACAGGGGGATGGTGGCTACACCTTC.

V and J are TRBV12-5 and TRBJ2-1; 8 bases map to TRBD2. This CDR3 comprises 16 residues. V was pared by 0 bases and J by 7 bases, with 8 bases of the junction left unmatched. Looked up from germline, CDR1 is LGHNT and CDR2 is FRNRAP. This CDR3 reads CASGLVLGGAKNEQFF. DNA for the CDR3: TGTGCTAGTGGTTTGGTACTCGGGGGGGCTAAGAATGAGCAGTTCTTC. The full variable domain, with the rest looked up from reference TRBV12-5 and TRBJ2-1, is DARVTQTPRHKVTEMGQEVTMRCQPILGHNTVFWYRQTMMQGLELLAYFRNRAPLDDSGMPKDRFSAEMPDATLATLKIQPSEPRDSAVYFCASGLVLGGAKNEQFFGPGTRLTVL.

The chain uses TRBV11-2 and TRBJ2-1; weak D call: TRBD1 (6 bases). This CDR3 has 13 amino acids. Trimming took 5 bases from V and 4 from J, leaving 9 bases between them. CDR1 SGHAT and CDR2 FQNNGV come from the germline V gene. The CDR3 spells CASSPGVYNEQFF. The CDR3 region has the DNA TGTGCCAGCAGCCCAGGGGTGTACAATGAGCAGTTCTTC.

This clone was detected a few times. At the DNA level, this CDR3 is encoded by other sequences in the same sample as well. CDR3 nucleotide sequence: TGCAGTGCTAGTCAGGGGACCAATCAGCCCCAGCATTTT. Its protein is CSASQGTNQPQHF. The gene calls are TRBV20-1 and TRBJ1-5; tentatively, D is TRBD1 (6 bases). Germline CDR1 is DFQATT and CDR2 is SNEGSKA (reference sequence). The CDR3 loop spans 13 amino acids. Trimming left V 3 bases short and J 3 bases short, with 9 bases between.

This chain uses TRBV10-3 with TRBJ1-2; 8 nucleotides align to TRBD1. Per the germline V gene, CDR1 is ENHRY and CDR2 is SYGVKD. This CDR3 is built from 14 residues. V gave up 7 bases and J gave up 1 base; unmatched junction bases: 5. CDR3 sequence (DNA): TGTGCCATCACTCTAGGACAGGGTAACTATGGCTACACCTTC. Protein sequence: CAITLGQGNYGYTF.

This clone came up once. V is TRBV14 and J is TRBJ1-2, with a possible D match to TRBD1 (6 bases). CDR1 and CDR2 from the germline V gene are SGHDN and FVKESK. Trimming shortened V by 4 bases and J by 4 bases, and 10 bases separated the two germline ends. The CDR3 runs 13 residues. The CDR3 loop is CASSPGVGYGYTF. DNA of the CDR3: TGTGCCAGCAGCCCAGGGGTCGGCTATGGCTACACCTTC.

This clone was recorded only once. The chain has TRBV10-3 and TRBJ1-4; D unresolved. The germline V gene has CDR1 ENHRY and CDR2 SYGVKD. With 3 bases removed from V and 3 bases from J, the gap between germline ends came to 8 bases. This CDR3 spans 14 amino acids. CDR3 DNA: TGTGCCATCAGTGAAGGCGGTGCTAATGAAAAACTGTTTTTT. Protein: CAISEGGANEKLFF.

The J gene is TRBJ2-3, the V gene TRBV5-1; D remains unclear. The V end was cut by 6 bases, the J end by 1 base, with 9 bases between. There are 13 residues in the CDR3. CDR1 is SGHRS, CDR2 YFSETQ, per germline. The CDR3 bases are TGCGCCAGCATGAAGCAGGGCACAGATACGCAGTATTTT. Residues: CASMKQGTDTQYF.

This clone was seen once. The chain combines TRBV11-2 with TRBJ1-3; D ambiguous. Germline CDR1 SGHAT, CDR2 FQNNGV. V lost 4 bases to trimming and J lost 0 bases, with 10 bases between them. The CDR3 runs 15 residues. CDR3 residues: CASSSIRHSGNTIYF. DNA of the CDR3: TGTGCCAGCAGCTCAATAAGACACTCTGGAAACACCATATATTTT.

This sequence joins TRBV7-3 and TRBJ1-1; D is undetermined. V lost 10 bases and J 5 bases, leaving 17 bases between the germline ends. Germline V gene lookup returns CDR1 SGHTA and CDR2 FQGTGA. This CDR3 has 13 amino acids. The CDR3 bases are TGTGCCACCTGCCCGGCAGCGAGGACTGAAGCTTTCTTT. This codes for CATCPAARTEAFF.

This rearrangement joins TRBV2 to TRBJ1-1, with D tentatively TRBD1 (6 bases). Germline CDR1 SNHLY, CDR2 FYNNEI. The germline V and J ends were trimmed by 9 bases and 6 bases, with 17 bases remaining between them. The CDR3 runs to 13 residues. The CDR3 sequence: CAREQGLEAEAFF. The CDR3 DNA is TGTGCCAGGGAGCAGGGGTTGGAAGCTGAAGCTTTCTTT. Using reference TRBV2 and TRBJ1-1 for the parts outside the CDR3, the full variable domain is EPEVTQTPSHQVTQMGQEVILRCVPISNHLYFYWYRQILGQKVEFLVSFYNNEISEKSEIFDDQFSVERPDGSNFTLKIRSTKLEDSAMYFCAREQGLEAEAFFGQGTRLTVV.

J is TRBJ2-3 and V is TRBV5-1; 8 bases map to TRBD2. Germline CDR1 SGHRS, CDR2 YFSETQ. With V trimmed by 4 bases and J by 4 bases, 5 bases remained unmatched. The CDR3 loop spans 14 amino acids. In DNA, the CDR3 is TGCGCCAGCAGCCCGGGGGGGACGGCAGATACGCAGTATTTT. It specifies CASSPGGTADTQYF.

The rearrangement joins TRBV5-4 to TRBJ1-2; D gene uncertain. Germline loops: CDR1 SGHNT, CDR2 YYREEE (reference sequence). The CDR3 extends over 16 amino acids. V was shortened by 2 bases and J by 5 bases, with 19 bases between the two germline ends. This CDR3 is CASSLVSQTWAYGYTF. CDR3 DNA sequence: TGTGCCAGCAGCTTAGTCTCGCAAACGTGGGCATATGGCTACACCTTC. Supplemented by reference TRBV5-4 and TRBJ1-2, the full variable domain reads ETGVTQSPTHLIKTRGQQVTLRCSSQSGHNTVSWYQQALGQGPQFIFQYYREEENGRGNFPPRFSGLQFPNYSSELNVNALELDDSALYLCASSLVSQTWAYGYTFGSGTRLTVV.

This sequence joins TRBV2 and TRBJ1-2; TRBD1 aligns across 7 bases. The CDR3 runs 13 residues. CDR1 is SNHLY and CDR2 is FYNNEI in the germline V gene. J gave up 2 bases and V 6 bases, and 3 bases lay outside the gene matches. CDR3 nucleotide sequence: TGTGCCAGCAGCATGGGACAGAACTATGGCTACACCTTC. It specifies CASSMGQNYGYTF.

This clone was found a few times. This chain connects TRBV10-1 to TRBJ2-7; a weak D match, TRBD2 (6 bases). V was clipped by 0 bases and J by 3 bases, with 12 bases between them. The CDR3 has 15 amino acids. Germline V gene lookup returns CDR1 WNHNN and CDR2 SYGVQD (reference sequence). The CDR3 protein is CASSESNPGDYEQYF. As DNA, the CDR3 is TGCGCCAGCAGTGAGTCAAACCCGGGAGACTACGAGCAGTACTTC.

The genes are TRBV6-5 and TRBJ1-5; D is unresolved. The CDR3 consists of 13 residues. Germline CDR1 reads MNHEY; CDR2 reads SVGAGI. The V end lost 6 bases, the J end lost 7 bases, and 13 bases lay between the germline ends. The CDR3 bases are TGTGCCAGCAGCACCTGGGGAGGACAGCCCCAGCATTTT. Its translation is CASSTWGGQPQHF.

CDR3 amino acids: CAISESRGMGEKLFF. DNA for the CDR3: TGTGCCATCAGTGAGTCGCGAGGGATGGGTGAAAAACTGTTTTTT. V usage is TRBV10-3 and J usage is TRBJ1-4; D is undetermined. CDR1 and CDR2 (germline): ENHRY, SYGVKD. Deletions cut 0 bases from V and 7 bases from J, with 12 bases between. The CDR3 has 15 amino acids.

This clone showed up just once. The V call is TRBV19, the J call TRBJ2-1; TRBD2 matches 11 bases. CDR1 LNHDA and CDR2 SQIVND come from the germline V gene (reference sequence). The CDR3 totals 16 residues. The junction had 10 bases not matched to a gene; V was cut back by 7 bases and J by 5 bases. Here the CDR3 reads CASTAFLAGGHNEQFF. The CDR3 bases are TGTGCCAGTACCGCCTTTCTAGCGGGGGGTCACAATGAGCAGTTCTTC.

This chain uses TRBV5-4 with TRBJ2-2, with D tentatively TRBD2 (5 bases). The length of the CDR3 is 13 residues. The germline CDR1 and CDR2 sequences are SGHNT and YYREEE (reference sequence). Trimming left V 4 bases short and J 10 bases short, with 14 bases between. This CDR3 reads CASSREPAEELFF. CDR3 sequence (DNA): TGTGCCAGCAGCCGGGAACCCGCCGAGGAGCTGTTTTTT. The whole variable domain, filled in from reference TRBV5-4 and TRBJ2-2, reads ETGVTQSPTHLIKTRGQQVTLRCSSQSGHNTVSWYQQALGQGPQFIFQYYREEENGRGNFPPRFSGLQFPNYSSELNVNALELDDSALYLCASSREPAEELFFGEGSRLTVL.

V is TRBV5-4 and J is TRBJ1-6; 7 nucleotides match TRBD1. Trimming cost V 7 bases and J 5 bases; bases outside gene matches: 3. Germline lookup yields CDR1 SGHNT and CDR2 YYREEE (reference sequence). This CDR3 region has 13 residues. DNA for the CDR3: TGTGCCAGCTCCGGGACAGATAATTCACCCCTCCACTTT. Protein: CASSGTDNSPLHF.

J is TRBJ1-2 and V is TRBV9, with 10 positions matching TRBD1. V was pared by 1 base and J by 8 bases, with 5 bases of the junction left unmatched. The CDR3 runs 14 residues. Germline V gene data show CDR1 as SGDLS and CDR2 as YYNGEE. The CDR3 DNA reads TGTGCCAGCAGCGTACAGGACAGGGGGAAGGGCTACACCTTC. Translating it yields CASSVQDRGKGYTF.

The CDR3 protein is CASSPYGRGMEPQHF. The CDR3 DNA sequence: TGTGCCAGCAGCCCGTACGGACGGGGTATGGAGCCCCAGCATTTT. The rearrangement joins TRBV5-6 to TRBJ1-5, with D uncertain. V lost 4 bases and J 8 bases, leaving 19 bases between the germline ends. The germline V gene encodes CDR1 SGHDT and CDR2 YYEEEE. This CDR3 is built from 15 residues.

This clone appeared a few times. The rearrangement joins TRBV7-9 to TRBJ2-1, with 13 bases aligning to TRBD2. The ends lost 0 bases at V and 9 bases at J; junction bases unmatched: 5. The CDR3 covers 16 residues. From germline, CDR1 is SEHNR and CDR2 FQNEAQ (reference sequence). CDR3 residues: CASSLARLAGGSEQFF. In DNA, the CDR3 is TGTGCCAGCAGCTTAGCGCGACTAGCGGGGGGTTCTGAGCAGTTCTTC.